One and the same sample provided the 10 T cell receptor beta chains below, sequenced in a study of molecular identifiers for immune sequencing clone quantification (dated by TCRdb to the late 2010s). The library was produced with PCR. Sequencing was performed on a NextSeq 500. TCRdb passed the public sequencing reads through fastp at Q25 and MiXCR, retaining productive beta sequences. Rows matching on CDR3 protein sequence are summarized as one entry with the most common DNA and genes. For this sample there are around 300,000 distinct CDR3 sequences; roughly 24% appear just once. The biggest ten clones account for 0.65% to 0.95% of the sample. Sequenced sample: naive CD8+ T cells from blood, with Jurkat cell RNA spiked in. Per the publication, the cell subset or site label means: FACS-sorted CD8+CD4-CCR7+CD45RA+ naive T cells. These receptors were collected from a human donor in good health. Some libraries in this study had Jurkat cell RNA spiked in.

This chain connects TRBV9 to TRBJ2-5; D gene ambiguous. Trimming pared 4 bases from V and 1 base from J, leaving 8 bases between. Germline loops: CDR1 SGDLS, CDR2 YYNGEE. This CDR3 comprises 13 residues. The CDR3 protein is CASSLNFQETQYF. In DNA form, the CDR3 reads TGTGCCAGCAGCCTGAACTTCCAAGAGACCCAGTACTTC.

This clonotype was seen only a few times. The V gene is TRBV5-4, the J gene TRBJ2-7; D possibly matches TRBD1 or TRBD2 (5 bases each). V lost 0 bases, J lost 2 bases, and 15 bases lay in between. The germline CDR1 and CDR2 sequences are SGHNT and YYREEE (reference sequence). This CDR3 region has 16 residues. The CDR3 here is CASSLALGRAAYEQYF. The CDR3 DNA follows: TGTGCCAGCAGCTTGGCCTTGGGACGGGCCGCCTACGAGCAGTACTTC.

The chain links TRBV5-6 to TRBJ2-7; D not certain. Trimming cost V 0 bases and J 9 bases, with 16 bases left between them. This CDR3 comprises 14 residues. Germline V lookup: CDR1 SGHDT, CDR2 YYEEEE. The chain's CDR3 is CASSLGRPSDGQYF. The CDR3 DNA is TGTGCCAGCAGCTTGGGGCGGCCGTCGGACGGGCAGTACTTC.

This clonotype was seen more than once but under ten times. V and J are TRBV29-1 and TRBJ2-2, with 16 bases fitting TRBD2. Looked up from germline, CDR1 is SQVTM and CDR2 is ANQGSEA. The CDR3 length is 18 residues. This chain's CDR3 is CGAAPGLAGGQNTGELFF. The CDR3 DNA reads TGCGGCGCTGCACCGGGACTAGCGGGGGGGCAGAACACCGGGGAGCTGTTTTTT.

The rearrangement joins TRBV20-1 to TRBJ1-3, with 11 bases lining up with TRBD1. This CDR3 has 19 amino acids. V lost 5 bases and J lost 0; bases outside the gene matches: 15. Germline CDR1 DFQATT, CDR2 SNEGSKA (reference sequence). The CDR3 protein is CSARGFGQGAVGSGNTIYF. The CDR3, as DNA: TGCAGTGCTCGGGGTTTCGGACAGGGGGCTGTGGGCTCTGGAAACACCATATATTTT.

This clonotype has at least ten counts. V usage is TRBV29-1 and J usage is TRBJ2-3; no reliable D call. The CDR3 is 11 amino acids. The germline V gene has CDR1 SQVTM and CDR2 ANQGSEA. V gave up 7 bases and J gave up 4 bases, with 9 bases separating them. The CDR3 bases are TGCAGCGGTGATGGGCCAGATACGCAGTATTTT. Translation gives CSGDGPDTQYF.

Worth noting for this clonotype: A much larger clonotype is one base distant, so this may be a read error. CDR3 protein: CGSSQGRQSNSPLHF. In nucleotides, the CDR3 is TGCGGCAGCAGCCAAGGAAGGCAGAGTAATTCACCCCTCCACTTT. The chain has TRBV4-1 and TRBJ1-6, with D hard to call. Germline CDR1 reads MGHRA; CDR2 reads YSYEKL. CDR3 size: 15 residues.

In the case of this clonotype: Possible read error: a much larger clone is one base away. A read error is likely, as this CDR3 ends without the conserved phenylalanine or tryptophan. The chain uses TRBV29-1 and TRBJ2-5; 8 nucleotides agree with TRBD2. The germline gives CDR1 SQVTM, CDR2 ANQGSEA. J gave up 0 bases and V 0 bases, and 9 bases lay outside the gene matches. This CDR3 contains 17 residues. Here the CDR3 DNA reads TGCAGCGTTGAAGATCCACAACGCGGGGGGTACCAAGAGACCCAGTACTAC. It encodes CSVEDPQRGGYQETQYY.

This rearrangement joins TRBV11-2 to TRBJ2-1; D is possibly TRBD2 (5 bases). The CDR3 spans 14 residues. CDR1 is SGHAT, CDR2 FQNNGV, per germline. V was pared by 1 base and J by 9 bases, with 13 bases between. The CDR3 spells CASSLVVSAGEQFF. For the CDR3, the DNA is TGTGCCAGCAGCTTAGTTGTTAGCGCGGGTGAGCAGTTCTTC.

Written as DNA, the CDR3 is TGCAGTGCTCGCCCTAGCGGGGGGAACACCGGGGAGCTGTTTTTT. Protein product: CSARPSGGNTGELFF. This chain uses TRBV20-1 with TRBJ2-2; TRBD2 matches 10 bases. CDR1 and CDR2 (germline): DFQATT, SNEGSKA (reference sequence). V lost 5 bases to trimming and J lost 1 base; unmatched junction nucleotides: 4. This CDR3 is built from 15 residues.